These T cell receptor beta chains were read from a single sample in a study of T cell responses to AZD1222 COVID-19 vaccine. This table comes from immunoSEQ multiplex PCR, and its TCRdb copy is limited to in-frame clones, with some not included. This sample has some 120,000 clones; roughly 88% occur once, and the top ten carry around 6%. Sequences were derived from peripheral blood, sampled on day 0 of AZD1222 vaccination. These receptor sequences come from an adult in good health. The CDR3 runs from the conserved cysteine through the conserved F or W. D genes are given only for firm matches. Clone size, where shown, is once, few, many, or a class for clones that have expanded.

D gene	V gene	J gene	clone size	CDR3 DNA	CDR3 protein
-	TRBV6-5	TRBJ2-5	once	TGTGCCAGCAGGCCCGAGGGTGCCCGGGAGACCCAGTACTTC	CASRPEGARETQYF
-	TRBV29-1	TRBJ2-5	-	TGCAGCGTTTACAGCGGGCAAGAGACCCAGTACTTC	CSVYSGQETQYF
TRBD1	TRBV6-5	TRBJ2-2	-	TGTGCCAGCAGTTATTCCGGGACAGGCGTCACCGGGGAGCTGTTTTTT	CASSYSGTGVTGELFF
-	TRBV14	TRBJ2-7	once	TGTGCCAGCAGTCGTAGGCAAGGGACCGTACCGAACCCCCGGAGCTCCTACGAGCAGTACTTC	CASSRRQGTVPNPRSSYEQYF
TRBD2	TRBV19	TRBJ2-5	-	TGTGCCAGTACCGTGGCTAGCGGACAAGAGACCCAGTACTTC	CASTVASGQETQYF
-	TRBV20-1	TRBJ2-7	-	TGCAGTGCTAGTGGGGTTCTGGAGCAGTACTTC	CSASGVLEQYF
-	TRBV30	TRBJ2-4	-	TGTGCCTGGAGTGATGGAAGGAGGGCCTTTCCCAAAAACATTCAGTACTTC	CAWSDGRRAFPKNIQYF
TRBD1	TRBV4-2	TRBJ1-2	few	TGTGCCAGCAGCCGCGGACAGGGCAACTATGGCTACACCTTC	CASSRGQGNYGYTF
-	TRBV28	TRBJ1-3	-	TGTGCCAGCTCCCTGGGTGGAAACACCATATATTTT	CASSLGGNTIYF
-	TRBV27	TRBJ1-2	-	TGTGCCAGCTTTCCCGGGTCGGGTCCGGATGGCTACACCTTC	CASFPGSGPDGYTF
-	TRBV9	TRBJ2-3	-	TGTGCCAGCAGCGTAGGGGTGGATAGCACAGATACGCAGTATTTT	CASSVGVDSTDTQYF
TRBD1	TRBV7-2	TRBJ1-6	few	TGTGCCAGCAGACCGAATCCCGACAGGGGTTACAATTCACCCCTCCACTTT	CASRPNPDRGYNSPLHF
TRBD1	TRBV6-1	TRBJ1-2	-	TGTGCCAGCAGTGAAGCGGCAGGGGGCGGCTATGGCTACACCTTC	CASSEAAGGGYGYTF
-	TRBV28	TRBJ2-1	-	TGTGCCAGCAGTCAAATAGCGGTAACCTACAATGAGCAGTTCTTC	CASSQIAVTYNEQFF
-	TRBV6-4	TRBJ1-1	-	TGTGCCAGCAGGGCCGGATGGAACACTGAAGCTTTCTTT	CASRAGWNTEAFF
-	TRBV4-2	TRBJ1-5	-	TGTGCCAGCAGCCAAGATGCCGGCCAGGGGTCAGGTCAGCCCCAGCATTTT	CASSQDAGQGSGQPQHF
-	TRBV7-3	TRBJ1-4	-	TGTGCCAGCAGCTTACGGGGAGGGGCTAATGAAAAACTGTTTTTT	CASSLRGGANEKLFF
TRBD1	TRBV5-8	TRBJ2-7	once	TGTGCCAGCAGCCCCCGGGACAGTTGGACCTACGAGCAGTACTTC	CASSPRDSWTYEQYF
-	TRBV7-9	TRBJ1-2	-	TGTGCCAGCAGCCCGGCAGGGACTGTTGAAGGCTACACCTTC	CASSPAGTVEGYTF
-	TRBV5-5	TRBJ1-1	-	TGTGCCAGCAGACTAGAAAGGGACACTGAAGCTTTCTTT	CASRLERDTEAFF
-	TRBV10-3	TRBJ2-7	-	TGTGCCATCAGTGAAATAGAACAGCCCTACGAGCAGTACTTC	CAISEIEQPYEQYF
-	TRBV7-3	TRBJ2-2	-	TGTGCCAGCAGCTTATTCTCAGCCCGAGACACCGGGGAGCTGTTTTTT	CASSLFSARDTGELFF
TRBD1	TRBV18	TRBJ1-1	once	TGTGCCAGCTCTCCCACAGGGGACACTGAAGCTTTCTTT	CASSPTGDTEAFF
TRBD2	TRBV24-1	TRBJ2-3	-	TGTGCCACCAGTGATTGGGGGGGAGAAGGGGATACGCAGTATTTT	CATSDWGGEGDTQYF
-	TRBV28	TRBJ1-2	-	TGTGCCAGCAGCCCAATAGCAGACTGGGCCTATGGCTACACCTTC	CASSPIADWAYGYTF
TRBD1	TRBV5-1	TRBJ1-1	-	TGCGCCAGCAGCCGCGACAGGGAATTGGGCACTGAAGCTTTCTTT	CASSRDRELGTEAFF
TRBD1	TRBV2	TRBJ1-5	-	TGTGCCAGCAGGACAGGGTTGGGAAGCAATCAGCCCCAGCATTTT	CASRTGLGSNQPQHF
TRBD2	TRBV7-2	TRBJ2-1	-	TGTGCCAGCGCTCGGGGGCTAGCGGGGGAGCAGTTCTTC	CASARGLAGEQFF
-	TRBV4-1	TRBJ1-1	-	TGCGCCAGCAGCCCCCCGCGAGGGATGAACACTGAAGCTTTCTTT	CASSPPRGMNTEAFF
TRBD2	TRBV4-1	TRBJ2-1	-	TGCGCCAGCAGCCCATGGCGGGAGAAAGGTAATGAGCAGTTCTTC	CASSPWREKGNEQFF
-	TRBV30	TRBJ2-7	-	TGTGCCTGGAGTCCCCCCCCGAGGGACGAGCAGTACTTC	CAWSPPPRDEQYF
-	TRBV5-1	TRBJ2-5	-	TGCGCCAGCAGCTTGTTCGTCAAAGAGACCCAGTACTTC	CASSLFVKETQYF